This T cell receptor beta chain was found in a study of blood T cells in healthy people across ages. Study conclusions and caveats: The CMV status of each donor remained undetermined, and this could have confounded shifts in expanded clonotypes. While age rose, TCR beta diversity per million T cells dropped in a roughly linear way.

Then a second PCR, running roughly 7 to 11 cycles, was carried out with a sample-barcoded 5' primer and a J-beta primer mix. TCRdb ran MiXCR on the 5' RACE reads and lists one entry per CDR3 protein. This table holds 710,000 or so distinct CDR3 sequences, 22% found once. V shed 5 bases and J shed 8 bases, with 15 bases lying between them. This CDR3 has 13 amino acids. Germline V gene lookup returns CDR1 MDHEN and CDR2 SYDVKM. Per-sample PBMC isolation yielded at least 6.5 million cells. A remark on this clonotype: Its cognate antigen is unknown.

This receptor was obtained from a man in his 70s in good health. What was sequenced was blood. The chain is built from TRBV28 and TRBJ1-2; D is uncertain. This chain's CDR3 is CASSPLVPRGYTF. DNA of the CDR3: TGTGCCAGCAGTCCCTTGGTACCGCGGGGCTACACCTTC.